This T cell receptor (beta chain) was obtained from a study of T-cell reconstitution after alpha-beta-depleted transplantation in children. This clonotype was detected ten times or more. TCRbeta library preparation incorporated unique molecular identifiers. One entry per CDR3 protein results from TCRdb running MiXCR on the PCR reads. The table shows 500,000 to 600,000 distinct CDR3 sequences, with approximately 16% occurring only once. Germline V CDR1 and CDR2: SGHTA, FQGNSA. V dropped 5 bases and J dropped 1; count of bases not matched to a gene: 1. This CDR3 has 14 amino acids. The V and J genes are TRBV7-2 and TRBJ2-3, with 9 nucleotides matching TRBD1. The material sequenced was PBMCs from the stem cell graft donor, taken from the stem cell graft. This receptor was obtained from a human donor who donated a stem cell graft to a child with acute lymphoblastic leukemia. The CDR3 is CASSRDRGTDTQYF. CDR3 coding DNA: TGTGCCAGCAGCCGGGACAGGGGCACAGATACGCAGTATTTT.